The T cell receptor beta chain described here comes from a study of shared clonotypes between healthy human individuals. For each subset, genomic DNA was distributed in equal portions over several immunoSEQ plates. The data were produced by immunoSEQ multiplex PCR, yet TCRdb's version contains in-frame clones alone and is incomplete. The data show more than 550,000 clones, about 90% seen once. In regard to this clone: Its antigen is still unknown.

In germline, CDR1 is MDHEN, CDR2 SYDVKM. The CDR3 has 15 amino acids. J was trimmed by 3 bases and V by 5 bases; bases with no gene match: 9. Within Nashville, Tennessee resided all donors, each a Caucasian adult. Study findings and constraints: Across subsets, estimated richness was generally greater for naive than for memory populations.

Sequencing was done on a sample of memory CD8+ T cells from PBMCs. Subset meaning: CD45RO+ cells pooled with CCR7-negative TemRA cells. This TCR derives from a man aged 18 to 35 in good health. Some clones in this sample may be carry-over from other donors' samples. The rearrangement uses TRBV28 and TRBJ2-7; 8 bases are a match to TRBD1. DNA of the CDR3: TGTGCCAGCAGTAATAACTACAGGGGGGACTACGAGCAGTACTTC. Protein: CASSNNYRGDYEQYF.